This TCR beta chain was sequenced for a study of cytomegalovirus exposure and HLA in healthy donors. Background on the study: The same platform used for the approximately 670 first-cohort repertoires was also used for the 120 or so validation repertoires, as a later analysis reported. Study observations and caveats: Subsequent analysis showed first-cohort TCR clusters tending to co-occur in some 110 validation repertoires. Cytomegalovirus status, reportedly, was diagnosed with high specificity and sensitivity by the classifier.

As concerns this clone: Its antigen is unidentified.

This CDR3 comprises 17 residues. Germline V lookup: CDR1 MGHRA, CDR2 YSYEKL. V was pared by 1 base and J by 7 bases, with 11 bases of the junction left unmatched. The donors were in the approximately 130-subject validation cohort, distinct from the 666-subject first cohort. TCRdb's table, derived via immunoSEQ multiplex PCR, lists solely in-frame clones and lacks some. The sample lists 300,000 to 400,000 clones, roughly 88% seen once, with 0.65% to 0.95% in the top ten. The sample consisted of PBMCs. This rearrangement joins TRBV4-1 to TRBJ2-1; 9 bases match TRBD1. The sequence came from a woman under 30 in good health and CMV-seronegative. CDR3 bases: TGCGCCAGCAGCCAAGGGATCGGGGACAGGGCTTTTAATGAGCAGTTCTTC. This encodes CASSQGIGDRAFNEQFF.